Each of the 9 T cell receptor beta chains below was sequenced from the same sample in a study of T cells in Graves' hyperthyroidism and ophthalmopathy. Amplification targeted TCR beta CDR3 regions from RNA transcripts. The TCR CDR3 was amplified in a first-round RT-PCR using the HTBI primer set. TCRdb redid the calling of the multiplex PCR reads with MiXCR, one entry per CDR3 protein. The repertoire has under 450,000 distinct CDR3 sequences, 15% to 17% of them found once; the top ten carry approximately 8%. The sequenced material came from blood. These receptors were taken from a woman between 18 and 29 years old with Graves' hyperthyroidism.

In this sample, this clonotype turned up many times. The V gene is TRBV9, the J gene TRBJ2-1, with 10 positions matching TRBD2. The germline CDR1 and CDR2 sequences are SGDLS and YYNGEE. V lost 2 bases to trimming and J lost 3 bases; unmatched junction nucleotides: 5. The CDR3 loop spans 16 amino acids. The CDR3 DNA reads as TGTGCCAGCAGCGTGGCCGGGACTAGCGTCTACAATGAGCAGTTCTTC. Translated, it gives CASSVAGTSVYNEQFF.

This clonotype has ten or more counts. This chain links TRBV11-2 with TRBJ2-1, with D possibly TRBD2 on 6 matching bases. The CDR3 runs 12 residues. The ends were cut back, 5 bases at V and 12 bases at J, with 14 bases in the middle. CDR1 and CDR2 (germline): SGHAT, FQNNGV. CDR3 in amino acids: CASSHEDGGQFF. The CDR3 DNA follows: TGTGCCAGCAGCCACGAAGACGGGGGGCAGTTCTTC.

This clonotype was recorded at least ten times. The rearrangement uses TRBV25-1 and TRBJ1-6; a possible D gene is TRBD1 (6 bases). Trimming cost V 1 base and J 10 bases, with 14 bases left between them. The CDR3 sequence is 15 residues long. The V gene's germline CDR1 is MGHDK and CDR2 SYGVNS. In nucleotides, the CDR3 is TGTGCCAGCAGTGAATTGGTGGGGGCCAACTCACCCCTCCACTTT. Amino acid sequence: CASSELVGANSPLHF. Together with reference TRBV25-1 and TRBJ1-6, the CDR3 gives the full variable domain: EADIYQTPRYLVIGTGKKITLECSQTMGHDKMYWYQQDPGMELHLIHYSYGVNSTEKGDLSSESTVSRIRTEHFPLTLESARPSHTSQYLCASSELVGANSPLHFGNGTRLTVT.

This clonotype showed up many times. This sequence joins TRBV15 and TRBJ2-5; 9 nucleotides align to TRBD1. The junction had 7 bases not matched to a gene; V was cut back by 3 bases and J by 5 bases. The CDR3 has 15 residues. Germline assignment: CDR1 LNHNV and CDR2 YYDKDF (reference sequence). The CDR3 nucleotides are TGTGCCACCAGCAGGACAGGGGGAAGTGGGGAGACCCAGTACTTC. It codes for CATSRTGGSGETQYF.

The J gene is TRBJ2-4, the V gene TRBV7-9; tentatively, D is TRBD1 (6 bases). The CDR3 has 15 residues. Per the germline V gene, CDR1 is SEHNR and CDR2 is FQNEAQ (reference sequence). With 4 bases removed from V and 2 bases from J, the gap between germline ends came to 12 bases. The CDR3 sequence is CASSSRTDPKNIQYF. The DNA of the CDR3 is TGTGCCAGCAGCTCCCGGACAGACCCCAAAAACATTCAGTACTTC.

This clonotype was detected only a few times. The chain is built from TRBV3-1 and TRBJ2-1, with D uncertain. V lost 1 base and J lost 13, with 11 bases in between. Germline CDR1 and CDR2: LGHDT and YNNKEL (reference sequence). The CDR3 totals 12 residues. CDR3 DNA: TGTGCCAGCAGCCAAGGGGCCTTTCTACAGTTCTTC. Amino acid sequence: CASSQGAFLQFF.

In this sample, this clonotype turned up a few times. The genes are TRBV7-9 and TRBJ1-3; TRBD1 might be the D (5 bases). This CDR3 contains 15 residues. In germline, CDR1 is SEHNR, CDR2 FQNEAQ (reference sequence). Trimming took off 5 bases at V and 2 bases at J, with 13 bases between the two ends. CDR3 coding DNA: TGTGCCAGCAGCCCGACCGGGACGGCTGGAAACACCATATATTTT. Residues: CASSPTGTAGNTIYF.

This clonotype was seen many times. The chain combines TRBV15 with TRBJ2-5; 7 bases line up with TRBD1. Germline V gene data show CDR1 as LNHNV and CDR2 as YYDKDF (reference sequence). The CDR3 is 16 residues long. J was trimmed by 5 bases and V by 0 bases; bases with no gene match: 9. The CDR3 here is CATSRDRGDSIETQYF. The CDR3 coding sequence is TGTGCCACCAGCAGAGATCGAGGGGACAGCATTGAGACCCAGTACTTC.

This chain uses TRBV7-9 with TRBJ2-1; the match to TRBD2 covers 14 bases. The junction had 21 bases not matched to a gene; V was cut back by 5 bases and J by 6 bases. This CDR3 region has 21 residues. From germline, CDR1 is SEHNR and CDR2 FQNEAQ (reference sequence). In DNA, the CDR3 is TGTGCCAGCAGCCCGAGGGGAGACAGATCCTGGACTAGCGGGGGGTTCAATGAGCAGTTCTTC. Translated: CASSPRGDRSWTSGGFNEQFF.